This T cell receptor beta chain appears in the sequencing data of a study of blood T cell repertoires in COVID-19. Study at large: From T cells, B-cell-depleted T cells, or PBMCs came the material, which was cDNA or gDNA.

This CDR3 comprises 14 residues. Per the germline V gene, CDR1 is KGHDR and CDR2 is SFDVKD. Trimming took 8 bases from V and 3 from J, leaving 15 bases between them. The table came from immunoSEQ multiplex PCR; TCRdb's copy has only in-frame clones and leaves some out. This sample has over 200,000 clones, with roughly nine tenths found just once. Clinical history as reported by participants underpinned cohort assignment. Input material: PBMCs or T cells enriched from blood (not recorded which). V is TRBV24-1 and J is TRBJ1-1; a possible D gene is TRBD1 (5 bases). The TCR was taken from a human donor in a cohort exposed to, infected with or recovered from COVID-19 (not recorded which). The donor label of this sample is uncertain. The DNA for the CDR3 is TGTGCCACCAACCCCCCGACAGCTTACACTGAAGCTTTCTTT. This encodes CATNPPTAYTEAFF.